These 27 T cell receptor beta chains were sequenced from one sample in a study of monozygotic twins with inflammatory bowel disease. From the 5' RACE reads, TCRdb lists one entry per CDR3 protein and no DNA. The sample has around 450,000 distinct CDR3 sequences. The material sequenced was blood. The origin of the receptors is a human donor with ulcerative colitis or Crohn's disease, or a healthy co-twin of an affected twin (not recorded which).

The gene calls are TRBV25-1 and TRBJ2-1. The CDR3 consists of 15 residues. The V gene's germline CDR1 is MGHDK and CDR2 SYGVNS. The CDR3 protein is CASSEDGVSYNEQFF. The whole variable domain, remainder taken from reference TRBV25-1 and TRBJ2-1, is EADIYQTPRYLVIGTGKKITLECSQTMGHDKMYWYQQDPGMELHLIHYSYGVNSTEKGDLSSESTVSRIRTEHFPLTLESARPSHTSQYLCASSEDGVSYNEQFFGPGTRLTVL.

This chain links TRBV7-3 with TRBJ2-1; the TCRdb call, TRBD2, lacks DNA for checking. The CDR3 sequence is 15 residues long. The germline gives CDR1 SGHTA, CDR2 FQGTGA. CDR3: CASSILAGGPNKQFF.

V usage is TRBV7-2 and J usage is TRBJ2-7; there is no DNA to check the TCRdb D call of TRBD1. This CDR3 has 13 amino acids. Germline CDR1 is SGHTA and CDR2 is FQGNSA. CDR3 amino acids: CASSRPLSYEQYF. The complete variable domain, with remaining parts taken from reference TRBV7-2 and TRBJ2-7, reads GAGVSQSPSNKVTEKGKDVELRCDPISGHTALYWYRQSLGQGLEFLIYFQGNSAPDKSGLPSDRFSAERTGGSVSTLTIQRTQQEDSAVYLCASSRPLSYEQYFGPGTRLTVT.

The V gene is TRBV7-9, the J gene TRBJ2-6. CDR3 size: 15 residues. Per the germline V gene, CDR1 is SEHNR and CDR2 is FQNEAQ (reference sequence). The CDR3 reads CASSHTSSGANVLTF.

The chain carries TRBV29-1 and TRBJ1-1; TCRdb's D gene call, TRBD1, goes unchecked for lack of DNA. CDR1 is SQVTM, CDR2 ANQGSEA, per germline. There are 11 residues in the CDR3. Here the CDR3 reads CSVQGNTEAFF.

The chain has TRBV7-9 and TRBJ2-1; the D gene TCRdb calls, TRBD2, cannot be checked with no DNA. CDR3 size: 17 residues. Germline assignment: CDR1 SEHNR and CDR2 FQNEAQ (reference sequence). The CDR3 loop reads CASSLVYGLAGNNEQFF.

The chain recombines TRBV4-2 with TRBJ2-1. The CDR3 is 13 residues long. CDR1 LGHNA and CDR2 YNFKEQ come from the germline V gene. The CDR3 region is CASSQDPHNEQFF.

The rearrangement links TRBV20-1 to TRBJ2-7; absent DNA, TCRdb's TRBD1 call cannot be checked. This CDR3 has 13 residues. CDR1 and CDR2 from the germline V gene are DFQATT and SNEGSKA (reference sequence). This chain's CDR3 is CSDHTRDRYEQYF.

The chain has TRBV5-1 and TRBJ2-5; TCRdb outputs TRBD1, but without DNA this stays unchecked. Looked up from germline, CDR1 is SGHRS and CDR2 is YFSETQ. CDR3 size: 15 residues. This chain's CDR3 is CASSLETGIQETQYF. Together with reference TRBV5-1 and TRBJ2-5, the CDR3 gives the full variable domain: KAGVTQTPRYLIKTRGQQVTLSCSPISGHRSVSWYQQTPGQGLQFLFEYFSETQRNKGNFPGRFSGRQFSNSRSEMNVSTLELGDSALYLCASSLETGIQETQYFGPGTRLLVL.

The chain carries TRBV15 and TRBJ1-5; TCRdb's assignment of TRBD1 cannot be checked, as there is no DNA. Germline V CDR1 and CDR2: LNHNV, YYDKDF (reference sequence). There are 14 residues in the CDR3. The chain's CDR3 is CAISQDSLNQPQHF.

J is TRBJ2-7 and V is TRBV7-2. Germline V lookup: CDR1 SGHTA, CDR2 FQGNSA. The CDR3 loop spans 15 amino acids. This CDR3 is CASSFTPGGSYEQYF.

CDR3 loop: CASSSIGTGSFEGYTF. This sequence joins TRBV7-2 and TRBJ1-2; as DNA is missing, the TRBD1 call by TCRdb cannot be tested. Germline CDR1 and CDR2: SGHTA and FQGNSA. The CDR3 runs 16 residues.

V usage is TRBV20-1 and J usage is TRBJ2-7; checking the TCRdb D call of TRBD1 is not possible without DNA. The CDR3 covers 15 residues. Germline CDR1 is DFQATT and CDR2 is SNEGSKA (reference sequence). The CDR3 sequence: CSASEPGLGGHEQYF.

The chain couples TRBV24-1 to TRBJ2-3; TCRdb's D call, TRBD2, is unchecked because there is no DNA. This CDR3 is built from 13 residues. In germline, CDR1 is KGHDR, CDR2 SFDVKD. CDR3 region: CSTSDFRGDTQYF.

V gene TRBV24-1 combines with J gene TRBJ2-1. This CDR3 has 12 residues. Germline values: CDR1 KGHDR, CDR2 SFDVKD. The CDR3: CATSDRLNEQFF.

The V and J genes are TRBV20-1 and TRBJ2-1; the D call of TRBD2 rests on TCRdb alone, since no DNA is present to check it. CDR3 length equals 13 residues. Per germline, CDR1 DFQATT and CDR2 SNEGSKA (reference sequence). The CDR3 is CSALGDGSLEQFF.

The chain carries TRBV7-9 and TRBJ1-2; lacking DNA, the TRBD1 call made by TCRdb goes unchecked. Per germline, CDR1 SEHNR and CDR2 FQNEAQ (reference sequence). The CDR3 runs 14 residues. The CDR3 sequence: CASSLEVGGSGYTF.

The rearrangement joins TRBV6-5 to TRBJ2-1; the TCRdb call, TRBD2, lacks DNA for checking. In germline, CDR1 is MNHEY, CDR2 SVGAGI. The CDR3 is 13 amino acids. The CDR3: CASSYSNWEEQFF.

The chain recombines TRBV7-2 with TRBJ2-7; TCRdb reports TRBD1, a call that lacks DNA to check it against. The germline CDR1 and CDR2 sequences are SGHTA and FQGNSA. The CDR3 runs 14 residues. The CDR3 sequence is CASSLRTGSGEQYF.

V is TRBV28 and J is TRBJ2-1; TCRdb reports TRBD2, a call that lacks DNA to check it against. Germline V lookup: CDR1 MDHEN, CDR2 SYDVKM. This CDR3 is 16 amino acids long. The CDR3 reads CASSPQGSGGGNEQFF.

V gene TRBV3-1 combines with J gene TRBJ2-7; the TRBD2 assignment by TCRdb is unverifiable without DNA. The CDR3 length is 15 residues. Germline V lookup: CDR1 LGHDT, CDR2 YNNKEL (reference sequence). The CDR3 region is CASSQDAGGHYEQYF.

The CDR3 spells CASSSYTSGGAGEQFF. The chain is built from TRBV3-1 and TRBJ2-1; TCRdb indicates TRBD2, and absent DNA this call remains unverified. This CDR3 spans 16 amino acids. Germline assignment: CDR1 LGHDT and CDR2 YNNKEL (reference sequence).

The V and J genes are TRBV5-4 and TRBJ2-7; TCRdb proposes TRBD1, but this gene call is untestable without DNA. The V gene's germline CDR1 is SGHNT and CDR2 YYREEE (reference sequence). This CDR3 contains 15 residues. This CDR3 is CASSSPGGSRDEQYF.

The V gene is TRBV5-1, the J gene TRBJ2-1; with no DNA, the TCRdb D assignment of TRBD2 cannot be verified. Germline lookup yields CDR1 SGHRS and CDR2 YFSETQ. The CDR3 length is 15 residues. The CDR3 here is CASSLAPLAPNEQFF.

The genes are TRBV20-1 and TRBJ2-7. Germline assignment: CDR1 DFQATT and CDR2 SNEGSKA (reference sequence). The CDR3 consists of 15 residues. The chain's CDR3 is CSAQGFRHRDYEQYF.

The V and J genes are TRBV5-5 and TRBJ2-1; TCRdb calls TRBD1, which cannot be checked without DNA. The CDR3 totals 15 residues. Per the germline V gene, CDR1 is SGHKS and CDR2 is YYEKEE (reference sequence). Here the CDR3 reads CASSLGTFLYNEQFF.

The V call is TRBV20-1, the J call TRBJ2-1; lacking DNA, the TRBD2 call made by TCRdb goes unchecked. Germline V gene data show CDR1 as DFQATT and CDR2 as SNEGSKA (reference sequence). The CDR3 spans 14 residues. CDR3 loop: CSAGGLAGNNEQFF.